These T cell receptor beta chains were read from a single sample in a study of PD-1 blockade in classical Hodgkin lymphoma. The assay was immunoSEQ multiplex PCR, and TCRdb's table has in-frame clones only and misses some. The data show just over 60,000 clones, with 70% to 90% seen just once and around 13% held by the top ten. The material sequenced was peripheral blood mononuclear cells (PBMCs), taken at baseline. The receptors derive from a human donor with classical Hodgkin lymphoma. CDR3s leave out the opening cysteine and the closing phenylalanine or tryptophan. A D gene is named only where the DNA matches it firmly.

CDR3	V	J	D
ASSLAGSSSYNEQF	TRBV5-4	TRBJ2-1	NA
ASSPALEETQY	TRBV7-9	TRBJ2-5	NA
ASKRTSTDTQY	TRBV13	TRBJ2-3	NA
ASSDQGNSPLH	TRBV10-1	TRBJ1-6	NA
ASSNPIRAGANTEAF	TRBV19	TRBJ1-1	NA
ASSPGDSNQPQH	TRBV4-2	TRBJ1-5	NA
ASSGKETQY	TRBV6-4	TRBJ2-5	NA
ASSRTGNPNNEQF	TRBV19	TRBJ2-1	TRBD1
ASTAVSETQY	TRBV2	TRBJ2-5	NA
ASSKEGEHSYEQY	TRBV2	TRBJ2-7	NA
ASSTTGGAAGNTIY	TRBV27	TRBJ1-3	TRBD1
ASSLAEGKGHTDTQY	TRBV13	TRBJ2-3	NA
SVEGLAGGPWDTQY	TRBV29-1	TRBJ2-3	TRBD2
ASSPLGGNTGELF	TRBV7-3	TRBJ2-2	NA
ASSSRRAGDQPQH	TRBV7-8	TRBJ1-5	NA
ASSLGLAEKETQY	TRBV11-3	TRBJ2-5	TRBD2
ATSARLAGEGETQY	TRBV15	TRBJ2-5	TRBD2